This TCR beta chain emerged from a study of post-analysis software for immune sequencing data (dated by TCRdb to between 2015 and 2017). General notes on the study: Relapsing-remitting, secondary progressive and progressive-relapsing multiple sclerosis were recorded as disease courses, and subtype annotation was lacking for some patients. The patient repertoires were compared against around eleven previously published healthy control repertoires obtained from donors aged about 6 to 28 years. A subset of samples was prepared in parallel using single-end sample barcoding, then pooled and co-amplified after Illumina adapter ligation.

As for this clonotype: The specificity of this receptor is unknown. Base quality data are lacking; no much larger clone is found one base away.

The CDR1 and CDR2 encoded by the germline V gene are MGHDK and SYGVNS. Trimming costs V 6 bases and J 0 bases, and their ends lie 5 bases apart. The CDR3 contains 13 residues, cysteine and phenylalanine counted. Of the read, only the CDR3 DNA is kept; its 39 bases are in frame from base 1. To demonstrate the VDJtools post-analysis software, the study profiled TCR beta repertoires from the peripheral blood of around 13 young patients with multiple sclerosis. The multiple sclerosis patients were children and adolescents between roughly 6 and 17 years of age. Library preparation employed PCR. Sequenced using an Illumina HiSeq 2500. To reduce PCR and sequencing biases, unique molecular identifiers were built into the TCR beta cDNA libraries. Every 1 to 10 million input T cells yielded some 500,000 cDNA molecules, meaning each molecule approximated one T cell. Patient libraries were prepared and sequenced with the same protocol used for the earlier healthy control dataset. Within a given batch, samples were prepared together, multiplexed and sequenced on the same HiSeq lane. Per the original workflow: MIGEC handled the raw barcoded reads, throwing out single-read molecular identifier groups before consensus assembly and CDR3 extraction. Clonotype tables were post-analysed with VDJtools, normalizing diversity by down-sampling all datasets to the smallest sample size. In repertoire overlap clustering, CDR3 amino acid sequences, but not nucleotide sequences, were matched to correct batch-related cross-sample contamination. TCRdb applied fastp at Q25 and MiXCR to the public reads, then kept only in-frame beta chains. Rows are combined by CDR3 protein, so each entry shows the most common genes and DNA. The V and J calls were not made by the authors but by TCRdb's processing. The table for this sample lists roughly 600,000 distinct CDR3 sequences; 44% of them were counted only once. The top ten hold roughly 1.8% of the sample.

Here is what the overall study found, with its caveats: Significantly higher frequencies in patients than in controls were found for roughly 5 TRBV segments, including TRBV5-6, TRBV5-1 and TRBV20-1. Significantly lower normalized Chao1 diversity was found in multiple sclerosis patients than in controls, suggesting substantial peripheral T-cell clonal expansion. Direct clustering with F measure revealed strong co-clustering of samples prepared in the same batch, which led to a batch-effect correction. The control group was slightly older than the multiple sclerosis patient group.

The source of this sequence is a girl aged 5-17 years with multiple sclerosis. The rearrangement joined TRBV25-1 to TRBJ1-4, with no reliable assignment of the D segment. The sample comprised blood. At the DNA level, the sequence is TGTGCCAGCAGCGGATCAACTAATGAAAAACTGTTTTTT. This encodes CASSGSTNEKLFF.